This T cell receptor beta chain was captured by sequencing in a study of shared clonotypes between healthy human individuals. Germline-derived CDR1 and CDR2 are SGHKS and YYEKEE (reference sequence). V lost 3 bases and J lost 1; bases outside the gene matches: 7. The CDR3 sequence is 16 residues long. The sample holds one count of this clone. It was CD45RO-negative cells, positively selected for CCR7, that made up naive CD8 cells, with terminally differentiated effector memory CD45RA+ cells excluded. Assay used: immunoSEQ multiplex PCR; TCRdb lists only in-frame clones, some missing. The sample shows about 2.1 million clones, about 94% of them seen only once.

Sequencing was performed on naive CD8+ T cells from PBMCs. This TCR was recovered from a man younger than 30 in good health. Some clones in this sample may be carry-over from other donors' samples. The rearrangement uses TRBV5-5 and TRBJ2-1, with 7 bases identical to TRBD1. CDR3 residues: CASSSRSGGSYNEQFF. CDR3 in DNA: TGTGCCAGCAGCTCGCGGTCAGGGGGATCCTACAATGAGCAGTTCTTC. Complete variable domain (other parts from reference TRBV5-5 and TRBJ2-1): DAGVTQSPTHLIKTRGQQVTLRCSPISGHKSVSWYQQVLGQGPQFIFQYYEKEERGRGNFPDRFSARQFPNYSSELNVNALLLGDSALYLCASSSRSGGSYNEQFFGPGTRLTVL.